Presented here are 5 T cell receptor beta chains from one specimen sequenced in a study of read filtering for tumor transcriptome and immune sequencing. Molecular barcoded adaptors covering alpha/delta and beta/gamma chains were used on 400 ng RNA. TCRdb independently ran MiXCR on the reads; one entry per CDR3 protein. The sample has 93,000 or so distinct CDR3 sequences, about 22% seen once; the top ten hold more than 9.5%. Source material: a population of CD138-negative cells sorted from bone marrow. These receptors were obtained from a donor at least 40 years old with multiple myeloma.

Details on this clonotype: A much bigger clone sits one base away, suggesting this may be a read error. The V gene is TRBV7-6, the J gene TRBJ2-3, with no clear D. CDR3 size: 14 residues. CDR1 and CDR2 from the germline V gene are SGHVS and FNYEAQ. V was pared by 1 base and J by 4 bases, with 9 bases between. The CDR3: CASSLDLPADTQYF. CDR3 DNA: TGTGCCAGCAGCTTAGACTTACCAGCAGATACGCAGTATTTT.

Ten or more counts support this clonotype. This rearrangement joins TRBV5-1 to TRBJ2-1; D might be TRBD2 (6 bases). The ends were cut back, 3 bases at V and 7 bases at J, with 14 bases in the middle. In germline, CDR1 is SGHRS, CDR2 YFSETQ. The CDR3 covers 14 residues. The CDR3 bases are TGCGCCAGCAGCTCAGTTCCTAGCGTGAATGAGCAGTTCTTC. Its protein is CASSSVPSVNEQFF.

This clonotype was counted ten times or more. V gene TRBV28 combines with J gene TRBJ2-1; D is unclear. Per the germline V gene, CDR1 is MDHEN and CDR2 is SYDVKM. The V and J ends lost 6 bases and 7 bases respectively, with 7 bases between them. The length of the CDR3 is 11 residues. As DNA, the CDR3 is TGTGCCAGCAGACTTAGGAATGAGCAGTTCTTC. This codes for CASRLRNEQFF.

A remark on this clonotype: This clone may be a read error of a much larger clone one base away. This chain uses TRBV12-3 or TRBV12-4 with TRBJ1-1; D is uncertain. The CDR3 totals 13 residues. CDR3: CASSRTADTEALF. Written as DNA, the CDR3 is TGTGCCAGCAGTAGGACGGCCGACACTGAAGCTCTCTTT.

This clonotype was counted ten times or more. The chain carries TRBV7-9 and TRBJ1-3; D is undetermined. Looked up from germline, CDR1 is SEHNR and CDR2 is FQNEAQ (reference sequence). V was cut by 4 bases and J by 4 bases, with 17 bases left in between. This CDR3 comprises 16 residues. CDR3 loop: CASSSLYGPGGNTIYF. In DNA, the CDR3 is TGTGCCAGCAGCTCCCTTTACGGCCCGGGAGGAAACACCATATATTTT.